One and the same sample provided the 5 T cell receptor beta chains below, sequenced in a study of OX40 agonist ivuxolimab in advanced cancers. Data came from immunoSEQ multiplex PCR; TCRdb stores just in-frame clones and leaves some out. The table lists roughly 62,000 clones, 86% of them singletons. The specimen comprised CD4+ or CD8+ T cells sorted from blood, sampled in a trial of the OX40 agonist ivuxolimab. Receptor source: an adult with an advanced solid tumor such as melanoma, head and neck, liver or kidney cancer.

This chain joins TRBV18 and TRBJ2-7, with D perhaps matching TRBD1 (5 bases). The CDR3 contains 13 residues. Trimming removed 5 bases from V and 2 bases from J, with 10 bases in between. CDR1 is KGHSH, CDR2 LQKENI, per germline. CDR3 protein: CASSSTETYEQYF. The CDR3 region has the DNA TGTGCCAGCTCATCGACAGAGACCTACGAGCAGTACTTC. Full variable domain (remainder filled in from reference TRBV18 and TRBJ2-7): NAGVMQNPRHLVRRRGQEARLRCSPMKGHSHVYWYRQLPEEGLKFMVYLQKENIIDESGMPKERFSAEFPKEGPSILRIQQVVRGDSAAYFCASSSTETYEQYFGPGTRLTVT.

This clone was recorded once. The V and J genes are TRBV6-5 and TRBJ2-2, with 7 bases that match TRBD2. The CDR3 is 11 amino acids. After removal of 10 bases from V and 6 bases from J, the junction contained 2 bases not matched to a gene. Per germline, CDR1 MNHEY and CDR2 SVGAGI. The CDR3 region is CATRGAGELFF. CDR3 bases: TGTGCCACCCGGGGGGCCGGGGAGCTGTTTTTT.

V usage is TRBV18 and J usage is TRBJ1-1, with D uncertain. The CDR3 is 11 residues long. V gave up 9 bases and J gave up 3 bases, with 8 bases separating them. Germline values: CDR1 KGHSH, CDR2 LQKENI. The CDR3 region is CASSADTEAFF. CDR3 DNA: TGTGCCAGTTCCGCGGACACTGAAGCTTTCTTT.

Concerning this clone itself: The CDR3 does not end in the conserved phenylalanine or tryptophan, so this is likely a read error. The chain joins TRBV2 to TRBJ2-7, with TRBD1 as a possible D gene (5 bases). Germline V gene data show CDR1 as SNHLY and CDR2 as FYNNEI. V was trimmed by 5 bases and J by 0 bases, leaving 8 bases between them. This CDR3 has 13 amino acids. The CDR3 DNA reads TGTGCCAGCAGTACGACAGCCTCCTACGAGCAGTACCTC. Translation gives CASSTTASYEQYL.

V gene TRBV15 combines with J gene TRBJ2-5; 7 positions agree with TRBD1. The CDR3 runs to 14 residues. The germline CDR1 and CDR2 sequences are LNHNV and YYDKDF (reference sequence). V was pared by 1 base and J by 5 bases, with 4 bases of the junction left unmatched. The CDR3 nucleotides are TGTGCCACCAGCAGAGGGGACAGTTGGGAGACCCAGTACTTC. Protein product: CATSRGDSWETQYF.